The clone carrying this TCR beta chain was observed a few times. The entry originates in a study of blood T cell repertoires in COVID-19. Method: immunoSEQ multiplex PCR; TCRdb's copy keeps in-frame clones and lacks some. The sample holds 150,000 or so clones, roughly four fifths seen once. Germline V gives CDR1 MDHEN, CDR2 SYDVKM. This CDR3 region has 14 residues. Trimming at V came to 6 bases and at J to 2 bases, leaving 5 bases not matched to a gene. The chain has TRBV28 and TRBJ2-7; 9 positions agree with TRBD1. The source is a man aged 45-65 years who had recovered from COVID-19. The sample taken for sequencing was PBMCs or T cells enriched from blood (not recorded which). The CDR3 region is CASSLGTGPYEQYF. The CDR3 region has the DNA TGTGCCAGCAGCCTAGGGACAGGGCCCTACGAGCAGTACTTC.